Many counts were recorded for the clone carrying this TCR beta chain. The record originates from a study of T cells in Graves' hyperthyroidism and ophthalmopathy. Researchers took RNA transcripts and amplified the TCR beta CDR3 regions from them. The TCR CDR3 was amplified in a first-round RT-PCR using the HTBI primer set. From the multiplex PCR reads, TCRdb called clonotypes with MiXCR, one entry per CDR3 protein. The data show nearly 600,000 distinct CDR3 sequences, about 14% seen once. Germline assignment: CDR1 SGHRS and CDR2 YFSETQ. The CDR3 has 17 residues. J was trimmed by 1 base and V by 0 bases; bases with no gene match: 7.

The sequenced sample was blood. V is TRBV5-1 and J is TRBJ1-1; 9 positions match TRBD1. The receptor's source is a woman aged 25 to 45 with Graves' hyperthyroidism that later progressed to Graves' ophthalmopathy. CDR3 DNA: TGCGCCAGCAGCTTGGGGGACAGGGAGAGGTGGAACACTGAAGCTTTCTTT. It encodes CASSLGDRERWNTEAFF.